This T cell receptor (beta chain) was captured by sequencing in a study of T cells in Graves' hyperthyroidism and ophthalmopathy. Trimming removed 3 bases at V and 8 bases at J, with 13 bases between. The germline CDR1 and CDR2 sequences are MNHNS and SASEGT. The CDR3 totals 13 residues. Amplified TCR beta CDR3 regions derived from RNA transcripts. Initially, a first-round RT-PCR of the TCR CDR3 employed the HTBI primer set. TCRdb passed the multiplex PCR reads through MiXCR, listing each CDR3 protein once. This sample has over 400,000 distinct CDR3 sequences, with 20% to 25% found just once. Ophthalmopathy patients had moderate-to-severe active disease, CAS ≥3, NOSPECS ≥4, and disease duration under 3 months. About this clonotype: The antigen is not known.

Notes on the study in general: Most expanded thyroid clonotypes above 0.001 also appeared in blood.

The TCR was taken from a woman between 65 and 79 years old with Graves' ophthalmopathy. The chain uses TRBV6-1 and TRBJ1-2; possibly TRBD1 for D (5 bases). Sequencing was performed on blood. The chain's CDR3 is CASSDDGTGGYTF. The CDR3 DNA reads as TGTGCCAGCAGTGACGACGGGACCGGGGGCTACACCTTC.